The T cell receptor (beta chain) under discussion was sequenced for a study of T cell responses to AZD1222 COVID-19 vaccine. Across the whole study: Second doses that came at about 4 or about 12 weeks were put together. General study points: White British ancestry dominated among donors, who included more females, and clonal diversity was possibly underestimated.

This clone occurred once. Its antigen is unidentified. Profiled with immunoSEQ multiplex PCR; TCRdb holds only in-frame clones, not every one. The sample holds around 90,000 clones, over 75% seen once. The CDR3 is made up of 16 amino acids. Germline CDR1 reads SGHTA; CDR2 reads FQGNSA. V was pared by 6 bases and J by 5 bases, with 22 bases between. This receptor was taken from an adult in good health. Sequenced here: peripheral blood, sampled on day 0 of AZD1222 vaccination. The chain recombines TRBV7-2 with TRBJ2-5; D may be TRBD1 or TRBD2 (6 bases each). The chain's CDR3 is CASSQVIRGQGETQYF. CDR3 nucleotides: TGTGCCAGCAGTCAGGTCATTCGGGGGCAGGGGGAGACCCAGTACTTC. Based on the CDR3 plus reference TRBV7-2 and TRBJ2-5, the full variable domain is GAGVSQSPSNKVTEKGKDVELRCDPISGHTALYWYRQSLGQGLEFLIYFQGNSAPDKSGLPSDRFSAERTGGSVSTLTIQRTQQEDSAVYLCASSQVIRGQGETQYFGPGTRLLVL.